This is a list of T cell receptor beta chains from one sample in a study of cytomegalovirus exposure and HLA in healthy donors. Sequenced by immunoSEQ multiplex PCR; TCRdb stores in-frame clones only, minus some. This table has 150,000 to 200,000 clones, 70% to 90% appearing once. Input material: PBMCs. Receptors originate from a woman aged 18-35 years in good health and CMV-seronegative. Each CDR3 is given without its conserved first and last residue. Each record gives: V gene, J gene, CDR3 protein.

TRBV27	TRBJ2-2	ASSFRGWNTGELF
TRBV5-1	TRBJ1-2	ASSRGWDRVYYGYT
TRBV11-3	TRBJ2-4	ASSLSQGGFSGLIQY
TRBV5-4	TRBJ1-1	ASSGRGSTEAF
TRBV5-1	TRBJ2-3	ASRLSLVDTQY
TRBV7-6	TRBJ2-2	ASSLAGDGELF
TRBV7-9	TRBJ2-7	ASSLEASESYEQY
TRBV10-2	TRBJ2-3	ASSTRGGRRTDTQY
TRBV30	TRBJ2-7	AGRTSVHEQY
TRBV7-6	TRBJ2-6	ASSITSGVSGANVLT
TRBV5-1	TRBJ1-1	ASSMTGTEAF
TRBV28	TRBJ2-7	ASSVTGGAYEQY
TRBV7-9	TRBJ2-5	SSSFQSETQY
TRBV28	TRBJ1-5	ASSRAGRGYDQPQH
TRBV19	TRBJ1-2	ASTHGWEGYT
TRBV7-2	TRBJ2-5	ASSYGDRKETQY
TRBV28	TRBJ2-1	ASPSSGDSRLDEQF
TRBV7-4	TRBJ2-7	ASSLVVYGLAGGDAYEQY
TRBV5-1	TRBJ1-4	ASSLGQGNEKLF
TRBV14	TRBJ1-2	ASSQATGSYGYT
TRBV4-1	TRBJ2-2	ASSQKAFDTGELF
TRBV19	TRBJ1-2	ASTEGFYGYT
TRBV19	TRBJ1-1	ASSNLGQGNTEAF
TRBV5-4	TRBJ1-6	ASSLVQGRDSPLH
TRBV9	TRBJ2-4	ASSVGWEKNPKNIQY
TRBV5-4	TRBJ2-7	ASSLPGTFPYEQY
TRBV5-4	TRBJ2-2	ASSLARAGELF
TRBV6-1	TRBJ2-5	ASSVGTGMRETQY
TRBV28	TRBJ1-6	ASLLILEAYNSPLH
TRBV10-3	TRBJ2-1	AISGTSGEYNEQF
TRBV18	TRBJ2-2	ASSPPVDTGELF
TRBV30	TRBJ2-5	ARAGGSQETQY
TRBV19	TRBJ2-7	ASSATGQQY
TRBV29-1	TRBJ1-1	SVLLLRDRGLNTEAF
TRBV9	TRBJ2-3	ASSVPSGGLSTDTQY
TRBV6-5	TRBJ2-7	ASSYGRQAAYEQY
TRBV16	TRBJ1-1	ASSPRGTGGGGAEAF
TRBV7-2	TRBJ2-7	ASSLGTEGYEQY
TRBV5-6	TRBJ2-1	ASSFSTSGRALGEQF
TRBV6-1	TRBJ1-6	ASSDRDRENSPLH
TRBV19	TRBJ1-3	ASSAGRNTIY
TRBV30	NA	ALKLRSYEQY
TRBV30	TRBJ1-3	ARDRGLSGNTIY
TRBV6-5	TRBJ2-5	ASSPGVAETQY
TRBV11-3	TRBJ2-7	ASSPWPGEQY
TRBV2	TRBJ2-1	ASRDFGGASYNEQF
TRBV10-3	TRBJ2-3	AISESGQLITDTQY
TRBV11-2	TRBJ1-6	ASRLLRSPNSPLH
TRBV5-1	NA	ASSPGSLSYEQY
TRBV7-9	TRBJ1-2	ASSVGDTDYGYT
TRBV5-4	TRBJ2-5	ASSSGRGLQETQY
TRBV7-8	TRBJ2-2	ASSSPAGYTGELF
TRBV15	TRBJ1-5	ATSRDRAGVITSQPQH
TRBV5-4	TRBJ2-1	ASSLLLEQF
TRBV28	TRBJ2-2	ASSPPTGAGELF